This TCR beta chain was found in a study of low-dose radiotherapy and immunotherapy resistance in tumors. With TRAV- and TRBV-specific primers, first-strand cDNA was made, covering the alpha and beta chains. A constant-region primer paired with the V-primer adapter amplified TCRs over about 20 PCR cycles. In TCRdb, the reads were re-called with MiXCR into one record per CDR3 protein. The data contain about 30,000 distinct CDR3 sequences, around 54% of them singletons. The time point denotes: after trial treatment. Stated treatment: LDRT plus nivolumab, ipilimumab, low-dose cyclophosphamide and aspirin (RACIN trial). V lost 4 bases to trimming and J lost 4 bases; unmatched junction nucleotides: 18. CDR1 is SGHDT and CDR2 is YYEEEE in the germline V gene. This CDR3 region has 19 residues.

The TCR comes from a male donor with gallbladder cancer. The genes are TRBV5-6 and TRBJ2-7; the match to TRBD1 covers 12 bases. The source material was PBMCs, sampled after low-dose radiotherapy plus immunotherapy. In nucleotides, the CDR3 is TGTGCCAGCAGCATCTCAGCCCGGGACAGGGGGCCTCTTCTTTACGAGCAGTACTTC. Amino acid sequence: CASSISARDRGPLLYEQYF. The full variable domain, with the rest looked up from reference TRBV5-6 and TRBJ2-7, is DAGVTQSPTHLIKTRGQQVTLRCSPKSGHDTVSWYQQALGQGPQFIFQYYEEEERQRGNFPDRFSGHQFPNYSSELNVNALLLGDSALYLCASSISARDRGPLLYEQYFGPGTRLTVT.